These T cell receptor beta chains were read from a single sample in a study of cytomegalovirus exposure and HLA in healthy donors. The table came from immunoSEQ multiplex PCR; TCRdb's copy has only in-frame clones and leaves some out. The table shows about 94,000 clones, with around four fifths occurring only once. Source material: PBMCs. The receptor source for this set is a man aged 35 to 55 in good health and CMV-seropositive. Both conserved end residues are part of each CDR3. Fields, in order: clone size, D gene, J gene, V gene, CDR3 length, CDR3 DNA, CDR3 protein. D genes are given only for firm matches. For some rows the clone size is stated as once, few or many, or as a class when expanded; others skip it.

- | TRBD2 | TRBJ2-7 | TRBV27 | 14 | TGTGCCAGCAGTTTAGTAGCGGGAGTCGGCGAGCAGTACTTC | CASSLVAGVGEQYF
- | TRBD1 | TRBJ1-4 | TRBV5-1 | 15 | TGCGCCAGCAGCGACAGACAGGGGGCTAATGAAAAACTGTTTTTT | CASSDRQGANEKLFF
- | TRBD1 | TRBJ2-7 | TRBV4-1 | 15 | TGCGCCAGCAGCCAGCCAGGACAGGGAATACACGAGCAGTACTTC | CASSQPGQGIHEQYF
- | - | TRBJ1-2 | TRBV28 | 14 | TGTGCCAGCAGTTTTACCCCCAGAGGCTATGGCTACACCTTC | CASSFTPRGYGYTF
- | - | TRBJ1-2 | TRBV19 | 15 | TGTGCCAGTAGATTGAACACGGGAACTAACTATGGCTACACCTTC | CASRLNTGTNYGYTF
- | TRBD1 | TRBJ2-1 | TRBV7-9 | 15 | TGTGCCAGCAGCTGGCCGGGACAGGGTGGAGGTGAGCAGTTCTTC | CASSWPGQGGGEQFF
- | TRBD2 | TRBJ2-3 | TRBV9 | 21 | TGTGCCAGCAGCCCTCGCGGGGTGTCCAAGGGGCTAGCGGAGCGCACAGATACGCAGTATTTT | CASSPRGVSKGLAERTDTQYF
- | TRBD2 | TRBJ2-3 | TRBV7-9 | 18 | TGTGCCAGCAGCTTAGCGTCCCTAGCGGGAGCGCGCACAGATACGCAGTATTTT | CASSLASLAGARTDTQYF
- | - | TRBJ1-2 | TRBV10-2 | 13 | TGCGCCAGCAGTGAGAGGGGGTACGGGGGCTACACCTTC | CASSERGYGGYTF
- | TRBD1 | TRBJ2-7 | TRBV7-9 | 14 | TGTGCCAGCAGCTATCCGGGACAGGGATACGAGCAGTACTTC | CASSYPGQGYEQYF
few | - | TRBJ1-2 | TRBV6-1 | 14 | TGTGCCAGCGGGGCCTCTCGTGGCAACTATGGCTACACCTTC | CASGASRGNYGYTF
few | - | TRBJ2-7 | TRBV2 | 14 | TGTGCCAGCAGTTCCTCGCGGGTTTCCTACGAGCAGTACTTC | CASSSSRVSYEQYF
- | - | TRBJ2-7 | TRBV6-5 | 15 | TGTGCCAGCACCATAAGTCCAGGGGAGTTTTACGAGCAGTACTTC | CASTISPGEFYEQYF
- | TRBD1 | TRBJ2-3 | TRBV7-2 | 15 | TGTGCCAGCAGCCGCCGGGACAGGGCCGGGGATACGCAGTATTTT | CASSRRDRAGDTQYF
- | - | TRBJ2-5 | TRBV5-1 | 14 | TGCGCCAGCAGCTTGGAACCAAGCGGGGAGACCCAGTACTTC | CASSLEPSGETQYF
- | TRBD1 | TRBJ2-1 | TRBV18 | 19 | TGTGCCAGCTCACCGCTCCCGGGACAGACTTACAGCTCCTACAATGAGCAGTTCTTC | CASSPLPGQTYSSYNEQFF
few | TRBD2 | TRBJ2-5 | TRBV5-1 | 15 | TGCGCCAGCAGTCCTGGACTAGCAGCATCAGAGACCCAGTACTTC | CASSPGLAASETQYF
- | - | TRBJ2-7 | TRBV6-5 | 15 | TGTGCCAGCAGTTCCGAGCGTGGCCCCTCCTACGAGCAGTACTTC | CASSSERGPSYEQYF
- | TRBD2 | TRBJ2-4 | TRBV4-1 | 15 | TGCGCCAGCAGCCTCGTAGCGGGGGGGGGAAACATTCAGTACTTC | CASSLVAGGGNIQYF
- | - | TRBJ2-7 | TRBV7-9 | 13 | TGTGCCAGCAGCTCCGGACAGAGCTACGAGCAGTACTTC | CASSSGQSYEQYF
- | - | TRBJ2-2 | TRBV10-3 | 16 | TGTGCCATCAGCCCCGGTCAGGGGAAGAACACCGGGGAGCTGTTTTTT | CAISPGQGKNTGELFF
- | TRBD1 | TRBJ2-2 | TRBV6-5 | 15 | TGTGCCAGCAGTTCGACAGGGGCGAACACCGGGGAGCTGTTTTTT | CASSSTGANTGELFF
- | - | TRBJ2-7 | TRBV4-2 | 16 | TGTGCCAGCAGCCTCAACGCCCGTGACGGGAGACGCGAGCAGTACTTC | CASSLNARDGRREQYF
- | TRBD1 | TRBJ2-7 | TRBV27 | 15 | TGTGCCAGCAGTTTCAACAGGGGCCTGGCCTACGAGCAGTACTTC | CASSFNRGLAYEQYF
- | - | TRBJ1-1 | TRBV28 | 15 | TGTGCCAGCAGTCCCCCGTGGGGGGGCTCGACTGAAGCTTTCTTT | CASSPPWGGSTEAFF
- | - | TRBJ2-3 | TRBV6-6 | 14 | TGTGCCAGCATCCATGGGGGCGCCGGGGATACGCAGTATTTT | CASIHGGAGDTQYF
- | TRBD2 | TRBJ2-5 | TRBV7-9 | 14 | TGTGCCAGCAGCTCTGGACTAGCGGAGCCCAAGCAGTACTTC | CASSSGLAEPKQYF
few | - | TRBJ1-5 | TRBV27 | 15 | TGTGCCAGCAGTTTATGGGGGCGTAGCAATCAGCCCCAGCATTTT | CASSLWGRSNQPQHF
- | - | TRBJ2-5 | TRBV6-1 | 14 | TGTGCCAGCAACTGGGACAAGAAGCGGGAGACCCAGTACTTC | CASNWDKKRETQYF
- | - | TRBJ1-5 | TRBV19 | 13 | TGTGCCAGTCAGGGGAGGGTCAATCAGCCCCAGCATTTT | CASQGRVNQPQHF
few | - | TRBJ2-5 | TRBV7-2 | 13 | TGTGCCAGCAGCTTTTCAGCGAAAGAGACCCAGTACTTC | CASSFSAKETQYF
- | - | TRBJ2-5 | TRBV5-1 | 13 | TGCGCCAGCAGTTGGCAGGGCCAAGAGACCCAGTACTTC | CASSWQGQETQYF
- | TRBD1 | TRBJ1-6 | TRBV6-5 | 15 | TGTGCCAGCAGATACGGACAGGCTGAAACGACACCCCTCCACTTT | CASRYGQAETTPLHF
- | - | TRBJ2-1 | TRBV11-2 | 10 | TGTGCCAGCAGCTTAGTTCAGGTGTTCTTC | CASSLVQVFF
- | - | TRBJ1-2 | TRBV6-5 | 15 | TGTGCCAGCAGTTACGCTGGGTTCGCGGGGTATGGCTACACCTTC | CASSYAGFAGYGYTF
- | - | TRBJ1-5 | TRBV6-5 | 15 | TGTGCCAGCAGCCCCGGACAGAGGGGCTATCAGCCCCAGCATTTT | CASSPGQRGYQPQHF
- | - | TRBJ2-3 | TRBV4-3 | 18 | TGCGCCAGCAGCCAAGATACCACATCGGGAGTTTGGACAGATACGCAGTATTTT | CASSQDTTSGVWTDTQYF
- | - | TRBJ1-6 | TRBV2 | 14 | TGTGCCAGCAGTGAGGGGGGATATAATTCACCCCTCCACTTT | CASSEGGYNSPLHF
- | TRBD2 | TRBJ2-3 | TRBV4-1 | 20 | TGCGCCAGCAGCCAAGTAGCAATAACTAGCGGGAGTTCTAGCACAGATACGCAGTATTTT | CASSQVAITSGSSSTDTQYF
- | - | TRBJ2-3 | TRBV4-1 | 16 | TGCGCCAGCAGCCAACCTACCAGGGGTAGGTTAGATACGCAGTATTTT | CASSQPTRGRLDTQYF
- | - | TRBJ2-1 | TRBV5-4 | 15 | TGTGCCAGCAGCTTAACGCAGGGCCCCAACAATGAGCAGTTCTTC | CASSLTQGPNNEQFF
- | TRBD1 | TRBJ1-1 | TRBV14 | 18 | TGTGCCAGCAGCCGCTTTACAGGGGCCCGAGGGATGAACACTGAAGCTTTCTTT | CASSRFTGARGMNTEAFF
- | TRBD1 | TRBJ2-7 | TRBV28 | 15 | TGTGCCAGCAGCCCCCTGCCGGGCAGGGGGTACGAGCAGTACTTC | CASSPLPGRGYEQYF
- | TRBD1 | TRBJ1-1 | TRBV2 | 14 | TGTGCCAGCAGGGAACAGGGGTTAGCCACTGAAGCTTTCTTT | CASREQGLATEAFF
- | TRBD2 | TRBJ2-1 | TRBV5-4 | 16 | TGTGCCAGCAGCTTGGGGGCTAGCGGGGGGATCAATGAGCAGTTCTTC | CASSLGASGGINEQFF
few | - | TRBJ1-5 | TRBV5-8 | 12 | TGTGCCAGCGGGCCCTTTAATCAGCCCCAGCATTTT | CASGPFNQPQHF
- | TRBD2 | TRBJ2-1 | TRBV6-1 | 16 | TGTGCCAGCAGTGTCGGCGGGGGGGACAGTATCAATGAGCAGTTCTTC | CASSVGGGDSINEQFF
- | TRBD1 | TRBJ2-7 | TRBV7-2 | 15 | TGTGCCAGCAGCACACAAGGGACAGGGGGGTACGAGCAGTACTTC | CASSTQGTGGYEQYF
few | TRBD2 | TRBJ2-3 | TRBV11-3 | 14 | TGTGCCAGCAGCTCCTTGCTAGCGGGAGATACGCAGTATTTT | CASSSLLAGDTQYF
- | - | TRBJ1-5 | TRBV11-3 | 18 | TGTGCCAGCAGATGGGCGGGGGGCAAAAGGGCTAGCAATCAGCCCCAGCATTTT | CASRWAGGKRASNQPQHF
- | TRBD1 | TRBJ2-3 | TRBV5-4 | 15 | TGTGCCAGCAGCAGGGGGCTTTGGGAGTCCGATACGCAGTATTTT | CASSRGLWESDTQYF